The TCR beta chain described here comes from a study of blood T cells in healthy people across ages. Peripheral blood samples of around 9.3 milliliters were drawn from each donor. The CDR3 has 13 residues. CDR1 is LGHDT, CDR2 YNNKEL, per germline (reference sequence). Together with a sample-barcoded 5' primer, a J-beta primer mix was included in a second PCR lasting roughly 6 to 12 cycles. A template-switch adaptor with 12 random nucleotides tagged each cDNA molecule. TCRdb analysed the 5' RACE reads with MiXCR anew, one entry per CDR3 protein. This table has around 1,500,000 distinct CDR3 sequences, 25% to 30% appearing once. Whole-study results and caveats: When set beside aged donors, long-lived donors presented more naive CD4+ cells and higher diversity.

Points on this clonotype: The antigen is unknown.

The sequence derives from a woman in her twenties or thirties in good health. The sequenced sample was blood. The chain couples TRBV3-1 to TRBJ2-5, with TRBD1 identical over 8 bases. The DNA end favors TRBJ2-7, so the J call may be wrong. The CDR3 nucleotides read TGTGCCAGCAGCCAGGACAGGGCATCCGAGCAGTACTTC. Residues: CASSQDRASEQYF.